The 19 T cell receptor beta chains below were found in one sample sequenced in a study of blood T cell repertoires in COVID-19. The repertoire was sequenced with immunoSEQ multiplex PCR; TCRdb's copy has only in-frame clones and lacks some. The sample lists around 100,000 clones, more than 75% occurring once. What was sequenced was peripheral blood. The receptors originated from a man in his 70s with acute or convalescent COVID-19.

This clone was counted once. The V and J genes are TRBV5-1 and TRBJ1-3; D possibly corresponds to TRBD1 (6 bases). The V and J ends lost 4 bases and 0 bases respectively, with 8 bases between them. Germline CDR1 and CDR2: SGHRS and YFSETQ. The CDR3 contains 14 residues. In DNA, the CDR3 is TGCGCCAGCAGCCCGGACAGCTCTGGAAACACCATATATTTT. Translation gives CASSPDSSGNTIYF.

This chain connects TRBV11-2 to TRBJ2-2, with 10 nucleotides matching TRBD1. Trimming removed 5 bases from V and 5 bases from J; junction bases left unmatched: 8. The CDR3 runs 16 residues. Germline CDR1 and CDR2: SGHAT and FQNNGV. CDR3 in DNA: TGTGCCAGCAGCCTAGGTTGGGGACAGGGGACCGGGGAGCTGTTTTTT. Its translation: CASSLGWGQGTGELFF.

The chain has TRBV5-1 and TRBJ2-3; D gene uncertain. The V and J ends lost 3 bases and 4 bases respectively, with 12 bases between them. Germline values: CDR1 SGHRS, CDR2 YFSETQ. This CDR3 comprises 14 residues. CDR3 sequence: CASSYRSPPDTQYF. CDR3 bases: TGCGCCAGCAGCTATAGATCCCCCCCAGATACGCAGTATTTT.

The gene calls are TRBV15 and TRBJ1-1; 9 nucleotides line up with TRBD1. The germline gives CDR1 LNHNV, CDR2 YYDKDF (reference sequence). The CDR3 runs 16 residues. V lost 2 bases and J lost 9; bases outside the gene matches: 13. CDR3 nucleotides: TGTGCCACCAGCAGAAGTACAGGGGGCCAACTCGGAAAAGCTTTCTTT. Translated, it gives CATSRSTGGQLGKAFF.

V is TRBV27 and J is TRBJ1-1; 7 positions agree with TRBD1. Germline V gives CDR1 MNHEY, CDR2 SMNVEV (reference sequence). The V and J ends lost 8 bases and 9 bases, in that order; junction bases with no gene match: 6. The CDR3 is 11 residues long. The CDR3 loop reads CASGNRGKAFF. As DNA, the CDR3 is TGTGCCAGCGGGAACAGGGGAAAAGCTTTCTTT.

This clone occurred a few times. The rearrangement links TRBV9 to TRBJ1-1; possibly TRBD1 for D (6 bases). V was trimmed by 0 bases and J by 4 bases, leaving 13 bases between them. Per the germline V gene, CDR1 is SGDLS and CDR2 is YYNGEE. This CDR3 has 15 residues. CDR3 loop: CASSVGPVTGTEAFF. The CDR3 DNA reads as TGTGCCAGCAGCGTAGGCCCTGTGACAGGCACTGAAGCTTTCTTT.

The chain carries TRBV28 and TRBJ1-2; 8 bases map to TRBD1. The CDR3 contains 12 residues. V lost 6 bases to trimming and J lost 10 bases; unmatched junction nucleotides: 7. Germline V gene data show CDR1 as MDHEN and CDR2 as SYDVKM. The CDR3 coding sequence is TGTGCCAGCAGGATACCGACAGGGGACTACACCTTC. The encoded protein is CASRIPTGDYTF.

Only a few counts were recorded for this clone. This chain connects TRBV18 to TRBJ2-3; no firm D call. V was shortened by 3 bases and J by 0 bases, with 10 bases between the two germline ends. From germline, CDR1 is KGHSH and CDR2 LQKENI. CDR3 length: 15 residues. CDR3 residues: CASSPSTSSTDTQYF. The CDR3 DNA reads TGTGCCAGCTCACCCTCGACATCTAGCACAGATACGCAGTATTTT. Combining the CDR3 with reference TRBV18 and TRBJ2-3 gives the whole variable domain NAGVMQNPRHLVRRRGQEARLRCSPMKGHSHVYWYRQLPEEGLKFMVYLQKENIIDESGMPKERFSAEFPKEGPSILRIQQVVRGDSAAYFCASSPSTSSTDTQYFGPGTRLTVL.

The rearrangement links TRBV12-5 to TRBJ2-1; TRBD1 might be the D (6 bases). The CDR3 sequence is 12 residues long. The V gene lost 6 bases and the J gene lost 4 bases, with 7 bases spanning the gap. The V gene's germline CDR1 is LGHNT and CDR2 FRNRAP. The CDR3 sequence: CASGGGYNEQFF. DNA for the CDR3: TGTGCTAGTGGAGGGGGATACAATGAGCAGTTCTTC.

The rearrangement links TRBV2 to TRBJ1-4; no reliable D call. Germline CDR1 reads SNHLY; CDR2 reads FYNNEI. V gave up 0 bases and J gave up 10 bases, with 6 bases separating them. The CDR3 is 12 amino acids. The CDR3 here is CASSEAPPKLFF. The CDR3 DNA reads as TGTGCCAGCAGTGAAGCTCCTCCAAAACTGTTTTTT.

The rearrangement links TRBV6-4 to TRBJ2-2, with 7 bases aligning to TRBD2. The germline gives CDR1 MRHNA, CDR2 SNTAGT. Unmatched junction bases numbered 3, after V lost 5 bases and J lost 6 bases. The CDR3 has 13 amino acids. The CDR3 loop is CASSREAAGELFF. DNA for the CDR3: TGTGCCAGCAGTCGGGAGGCGGCCGGGGAGCTGTTTTTT.

The chain carries TRBV11-3 and TRBJ2-2, with 7 bases that match TRBD2. The CDR3 sequence is 15 residues long. CDR1 is SGHNT and CDR2 is YENEEA in the germline V gene. V lost 2 bases, J lost 6 bases, and 6 bases stayed unmatched. The CDR3 bases are TGTGCCAGCAGCTTATTCGGACTAGGGTCCGGGGAGCTGTTTTTT. Encoded protein: CASSLFGLGSGELFF.

This sequence joins TRBV4-1 and TRBJ2-5; 10 bases are a match to TRBD2. Germline assignment: CDR1 MGHRA and CDR2 YSYEKL. V lost 5 bases and J lost 7; bases outside the gene matches: 7. This CDR3 comprises 14 residues. CDR3 loop: CASSSGTSEVTQYF. In DNA, the CDR3 is TGCGCCAGCAGCAGCGGGACTAGCGAGGTGACCCAGTACTTC.

V is TRBV19 and J is TRBJ1-2; D remains unclear. CDR1 and CDR2 from the germline V gene are LNHDA and SQIVND (reference sequence). The length of the CDR3 is 13 residues. Trimming left V 0 bases short and J 5 bases short, with 7 bases between. This chain's CDR3 is CASSIEGSYGYTF. Written as DNA, the CDR3 is TGTGCCAGTAGTATAGAGGGGAGTTATGGCTACACCTTC.

V and J are TRBV5-8 and TRBJ2-1; TRBD2 matches at 7 bases. V shed 2 bases, J shed 4 bases, and the junction held 0 bases outside the gene matches. Germline V gene sequence: CDR1 SGHTS, CDR2 YDEGEE. This CDR3 is built from 13 residues. The CDR3 region has the DNA TGTGCCAGCAGCTTCGGGGGGTACAATGAGCAGTTCTTC. Amino acids: CASSFGGYNEQFF. The full variable domain, completed using reference TRBV5-8 and TRBJ2-1, is EAGVTQSPTHLIKTRGQQATLRCSPISGHTSVYWYQQALGLGLQFLLWYDEGEERNRGNFPPRFSGRQFPNYSSELNVNALELEDSALYLCASSFGGYNEQFFGPGTRLTVL.

The J gene is TRBJ1-1, the V gene TRBV7-3; D is unresolved. V was cut by 7 bases and J by 11 bases, with 23 bases left in between. Per germline, CDR1 SGHTA and CDR2 FQGTGA. The CDR3 spans 14 residues. In DNA, the CDR3 is TGTGCCAGCAACACCTCACCCGGGAGGGTTCGGGCTTTCTTT. Its protein is CASNTSPGRVRAFF. The full variable domain, with the rest looked up from reference TRBV7-3 and TRBJ1-1, is GAGVSQTPSNKVTEKGKYVELRCDPISGHTALYWYRQSLGQGPEFLIYFQGTGAADDSGLPNDRFFAVRPEGSVSTLKIQRTERGDSAVYLCASNTSPGRVRAFFGQGTRLTVV.

Details on this clone: This sample also contains other DNA sequences that code for the same CDR3. The rearrangement uses TRBV5-1 and TRBJ1-1, with D tentatively TRBD1 (6 bases). The germline V and J ends were trimmed by 3 bases and 1 base, with 10 bases remaining between them. The CDR3 runs 14 residues. Germline loops: CDR1 SGHRS, CDR2 YFSETQ. The CDR3 protein is CASSSQGGNTEAFF. The CDR3 bases are TGCGCCAGCAGCTCACAGGGTGGGAACACTGAAGCTTTCTTT.

The chain recombines TRBV6-1 with TRBJ1-2, with D possibly matching TRBD1 (5 bases). Per the germline V gene, CDR1 is MNHNS and CDR2 is SASEGT. With 0 bases removed from V and 7 bases from J, the gap between germline ends came to 15 bases. The CDR3 covers 15 residues. The CDR3: CASSEAPPPGFGYTF. CDR3 in DNA: TGTGCCAGCAGTGAAGCGCCCCCCCCAGGGTTTGGCTACACCTTC.

This clone was counted a single time. This sequence joins TRBV3-1 (or the pseudogene TRBV3-2) and TRBJ2-2, with D possibly matching TRBD1 (6 bases). The CDR3 has 16 residues. The V gene's germline CDR1 is LGHDT and CDR2 YNNKEL (reference sequence). V was shortened by 0 bases and J by 4 bases, with 12 bases between the two germline ends. Here the CDR3 DNA reads TGTGCCAGCAGCCAAGATTTTAGGGGGAGCACCGGGGAGCTGTTTTTT. This sequence encodes CASSQDFRGSTGELFF.